This T cell receptor beta chain was captured in a study of T cell responses to AZD1222 COVID-19 vaccine. The study pooled second doses at about 4 or about 12 weeks. Note on this clone: The antigen is not known.

The length of the CDR3 is 14 residues. Losses at the gene ends were 5 bases for V and 4 bases for J; bases not matched to a gene: 6. Germline CDR1 is SEHNR and CDR2 is FQNEAQ (reference sequence). The method was immunoSEQ multiplex PCR; TCRdb's version includes in-frame clones alone and lacks a portion of them. The sample consists of 150,000 to 200,000 clones, 90% to 95% of them appearing once. Study-level findings and limits: Vaccine-associated CD4 TCRs ranged over spike, dominating at 160-218 and 743-854.

The specimen was peripheral blood, collected 28 days after the second AZD1222 dose. The sequence was obtained from an adult who received the AZD1222 COVID-19 vaccine. The V gene is TRBV7-9, the J gene TRBJ2-7; 9 bases map to TRBD2. The chain's CDR3 is CASSKTSGVYEQYF. The CDR3 DNA is TGTGCCAGCAGCAAGACTAGCGGAGTATACGAGCAGTACTTC. Using reference TRBV7-9 and TRBJ2-7 for the parts outside the CDR3, the full variable domain is DTGVSQNPRHKITKRGQNVTFRCDPISEHNRLYWYRQTLGQGPEFLTYFQNEAQLEKSRLLSDRFSAERPKGSFSTLEIQRTEQGDSAMYLCASSKTSGVYEQYFGPGTRLTVT.